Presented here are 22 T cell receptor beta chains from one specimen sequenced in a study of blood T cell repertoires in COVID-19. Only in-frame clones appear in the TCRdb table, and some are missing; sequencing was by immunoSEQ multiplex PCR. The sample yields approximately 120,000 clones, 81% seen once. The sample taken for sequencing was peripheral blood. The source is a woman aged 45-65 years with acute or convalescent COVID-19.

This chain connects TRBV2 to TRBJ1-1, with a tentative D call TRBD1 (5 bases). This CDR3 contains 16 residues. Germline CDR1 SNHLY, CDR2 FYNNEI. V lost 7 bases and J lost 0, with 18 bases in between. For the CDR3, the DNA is TGTGCCAGCACAAGAGCGGGGACCAACATGAACACTGAAGCTTTCTTT. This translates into CASTRAGTNMNTEAFF.

DNA of the CDR3: TGTGCCATCAGTGAGTCCGCTGGCGGGAGCCACAATGAGCAGTTCTTC. It specifies CAISESAGGSHNEQFF. This chain links TRBV10-3 with TRBJ2-1, with 7 bases lining up with TRBD2. The trim removed 0 bases at V and 5 bases at J, leaving 7 bases unmatched. This CDR3 spans 16 amino acids. Germline assignment: CDR1 ENHRY and CDR2 SYGVKD.

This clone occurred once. The CDR3 sequence is CASSEMSGVTEAFF. CDR3 DNA sequence: TGTGCCAGCAGTGAAATGTCGGGAGTCACTGAAGCTTTCTTT. The chain is built from TRBV2 and TRBJ1-1; D remains ambiguous. The length of the CDR3 is 14 residues. Looked up from germline, CDR1 is SNHLY and CDR2 is FYNNEI. V was trimmed by 2 bases and J by 4 bases, leaving 11 bases between them.

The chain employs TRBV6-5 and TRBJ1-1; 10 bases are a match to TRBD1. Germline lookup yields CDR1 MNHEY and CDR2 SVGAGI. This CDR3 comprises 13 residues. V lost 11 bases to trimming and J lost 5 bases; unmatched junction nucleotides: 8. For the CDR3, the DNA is TGTGCCGGGAGACAGGGGGCGAGGACTGAAGCTTTCTTT. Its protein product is CAGRQGARTEAFF.

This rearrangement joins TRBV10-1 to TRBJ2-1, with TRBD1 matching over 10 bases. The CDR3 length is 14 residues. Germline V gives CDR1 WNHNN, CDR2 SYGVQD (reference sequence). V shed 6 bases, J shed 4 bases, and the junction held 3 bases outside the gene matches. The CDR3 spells CASRRDRGYNEQFF. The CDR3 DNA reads TGCGCCAGCAGACGGGACAGGGGATACAATGAGCAGTTCTTC.

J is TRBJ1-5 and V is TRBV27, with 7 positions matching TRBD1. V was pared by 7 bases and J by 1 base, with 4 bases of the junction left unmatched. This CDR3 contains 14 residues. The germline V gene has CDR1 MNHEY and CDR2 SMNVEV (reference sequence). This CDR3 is CASKKGASNQPQHF. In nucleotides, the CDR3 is TGTGCCAGCAAAAAGGGGGCGAGCAATCAGCCCCAGCATTTT.

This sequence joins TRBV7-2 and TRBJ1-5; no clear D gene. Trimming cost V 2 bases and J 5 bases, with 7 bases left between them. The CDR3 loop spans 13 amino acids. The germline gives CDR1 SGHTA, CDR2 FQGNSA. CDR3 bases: TGTGCCAGCAGCTTATCCACAGATCAGCCCCAGCATTTT. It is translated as CASSLSTDQPQHF.

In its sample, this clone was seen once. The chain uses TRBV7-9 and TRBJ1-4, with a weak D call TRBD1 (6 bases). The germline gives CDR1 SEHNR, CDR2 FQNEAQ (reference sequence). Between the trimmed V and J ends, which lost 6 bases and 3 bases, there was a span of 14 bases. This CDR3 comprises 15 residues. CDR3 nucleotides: TGTGCCAGCAGAGCAGGGGTAGTGCCTAATGAAAAACTGTTTTTT. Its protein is CASRAGVVPNEKLFF.

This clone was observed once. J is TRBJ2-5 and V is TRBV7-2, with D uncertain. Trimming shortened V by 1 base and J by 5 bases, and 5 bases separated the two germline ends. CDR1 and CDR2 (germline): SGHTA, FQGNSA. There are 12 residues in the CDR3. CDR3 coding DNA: TGTGCCAGCAGCTTAGTAGTGGAGACCCAGTACTTC. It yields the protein CASSLVVETQYF.

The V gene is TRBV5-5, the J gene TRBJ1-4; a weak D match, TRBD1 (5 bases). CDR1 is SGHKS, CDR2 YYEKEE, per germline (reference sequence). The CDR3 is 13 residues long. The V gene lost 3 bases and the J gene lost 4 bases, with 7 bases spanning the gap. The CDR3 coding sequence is TGTGCCAGCAGCTCCGACAGTAATGAAAAACTGTTTTTT. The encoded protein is CASSSDSNEKLFF.

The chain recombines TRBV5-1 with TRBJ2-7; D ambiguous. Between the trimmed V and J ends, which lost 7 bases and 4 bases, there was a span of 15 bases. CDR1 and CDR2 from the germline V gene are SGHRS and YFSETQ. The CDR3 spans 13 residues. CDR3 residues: CASSRGDAYEQYF. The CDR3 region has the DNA TGCGCCAGCTCGCGTGGAGATGCGTACGAGCAGTACTTC.

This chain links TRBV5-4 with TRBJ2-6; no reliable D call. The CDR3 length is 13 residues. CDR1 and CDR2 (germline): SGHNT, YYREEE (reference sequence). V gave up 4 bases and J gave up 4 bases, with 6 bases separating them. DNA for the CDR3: TGTGCCAGCAGCCCAACAGGGGCCAACGTCCTGACTTTC. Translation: CASSPTGANVLTF. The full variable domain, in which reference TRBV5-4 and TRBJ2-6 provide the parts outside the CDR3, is ETGVTQSPTHLIKTRGQQVTLRCSSQSGHNTVSWYQQALGQGPQFIFQYYREEENGRGNFPPRFSGLQFPNYSSELNVNALELDDSALYLCASSPTGANVLTFGAGSRLTVL.

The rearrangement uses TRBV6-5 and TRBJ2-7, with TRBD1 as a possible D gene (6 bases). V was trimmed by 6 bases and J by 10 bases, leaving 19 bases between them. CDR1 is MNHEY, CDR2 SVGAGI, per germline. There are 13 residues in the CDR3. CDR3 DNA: TGTGCCAGCAGCGGGACACTATCAGTAAGCCAGTACTTC. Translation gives CASSGTLSVSQYF.

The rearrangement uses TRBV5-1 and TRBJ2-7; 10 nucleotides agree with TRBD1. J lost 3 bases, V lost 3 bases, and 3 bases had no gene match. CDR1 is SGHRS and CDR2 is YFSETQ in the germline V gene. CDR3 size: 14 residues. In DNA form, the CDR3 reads TGCGCCAGCAGCTCGGGACAGGGGTTCTACGAGCAGTACTTC. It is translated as CASSSGQGFYEQYF.

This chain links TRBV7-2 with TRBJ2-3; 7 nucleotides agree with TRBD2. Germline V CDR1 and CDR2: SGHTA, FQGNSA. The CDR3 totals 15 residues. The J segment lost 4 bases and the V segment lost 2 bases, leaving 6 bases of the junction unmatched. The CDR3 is CASSLLAGVADTQYF. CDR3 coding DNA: TGTGCCAGCAGCTTATTGGCGGGAGTTGCAGATACGCAGTATTTT.

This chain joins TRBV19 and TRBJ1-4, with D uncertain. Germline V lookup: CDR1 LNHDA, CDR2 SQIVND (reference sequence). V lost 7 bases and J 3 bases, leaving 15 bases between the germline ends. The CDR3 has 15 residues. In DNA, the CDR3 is TGTGCCAGTACTCCGGTAGCGCGGGCTAATGAAAAACTGTTTTTT. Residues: CASTPVARANEKLFF.

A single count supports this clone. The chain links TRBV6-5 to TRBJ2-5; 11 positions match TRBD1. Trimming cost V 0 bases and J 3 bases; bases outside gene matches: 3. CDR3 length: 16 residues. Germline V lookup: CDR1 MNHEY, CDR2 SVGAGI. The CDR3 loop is CASSYSGQGVEETQYF. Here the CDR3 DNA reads TGTGCCAGCAGTTACTCGGGACAGGGGGTGGAAGAGACCCAGTACTTC.

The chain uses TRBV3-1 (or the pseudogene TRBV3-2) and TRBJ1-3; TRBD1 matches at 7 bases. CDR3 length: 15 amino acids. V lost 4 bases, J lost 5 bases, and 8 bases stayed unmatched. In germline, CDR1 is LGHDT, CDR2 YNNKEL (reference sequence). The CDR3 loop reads CASSRLTGNRNTIYF. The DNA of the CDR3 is TGTGCCAGCAGCCGACTGACAGGGAACAGAAACACCATATATTTT.

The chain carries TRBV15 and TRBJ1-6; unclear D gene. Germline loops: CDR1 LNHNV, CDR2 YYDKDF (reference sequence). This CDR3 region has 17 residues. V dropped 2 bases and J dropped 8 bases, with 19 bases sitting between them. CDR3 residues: CATSRTDSGVGYSPLHF. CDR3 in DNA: TGTGCCACCAGCAGAACTGACTCCGGGGTAGGATATTCACCCCTCCACTTT.

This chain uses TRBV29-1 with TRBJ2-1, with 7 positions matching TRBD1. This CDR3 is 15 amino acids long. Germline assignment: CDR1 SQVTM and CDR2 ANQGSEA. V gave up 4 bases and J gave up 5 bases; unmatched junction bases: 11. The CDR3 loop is CSVGDRDSYDNEQFF. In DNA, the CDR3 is TGCAGCGTTGGGGACCGGGACAGCTACGACAATGAGCAGTTCTTC.

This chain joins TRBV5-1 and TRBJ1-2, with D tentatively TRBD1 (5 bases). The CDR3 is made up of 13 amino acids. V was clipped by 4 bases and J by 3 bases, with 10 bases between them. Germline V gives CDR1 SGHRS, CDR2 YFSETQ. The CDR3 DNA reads TGCGCCAGCAGCCCAACCAGGGACTATGGCTACACCTTC. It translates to CASSPTRDYGYTF.

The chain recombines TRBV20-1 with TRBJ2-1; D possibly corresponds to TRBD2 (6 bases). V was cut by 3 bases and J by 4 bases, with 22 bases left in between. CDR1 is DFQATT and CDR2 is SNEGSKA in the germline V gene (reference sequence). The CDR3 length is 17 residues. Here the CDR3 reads CSASLAENQLKYNEQFF. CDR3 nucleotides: TGCAGTGCTAGTTTAGCGGAGAATCAGCTCAAGTACAATGAGCAGTTCTTC.